Shown below are 2 T cell receptor beta chains from a single sample sequenced in a study of response to subunit inactivated influenza vaccine. TCRdb itself ran the RT-PCR reads through MiXCR, one entry per CDR3 protein. The sample consists of about 500,000 distinct CDR3 sequences, 13% of them appearing once. The specimen comprised PBMCs from blood, sampled 45 days after vaccination. These receptors came from a man aged 45 to 65 who received an inactivated influenza vaccine.

This clonotype was observed a few times. The genes are TRBV9 and TRBJ2-1; 8 bases agree with TRBD1. Germline CDR1 is SGDLS and CDR2 is YYNGEE. Trimming removed 0 bases from V and 2 bases from J; junction bases left unmatched: 1. The CDR3 runs to 15 residues. The CDR3 bases are TGTGCCAGCAGCGTAGGGGGACAGGCCTACAATGAGCAGTTCTTC. Protein: CASSVGGQAYNEQFF.

V is TRBV3-1 and J is TRBJ2-3; D is perhaps TRBD1 or TRBD2 (5 bases each). Per the germline V gene, CDR1 is LGHDT and CDR2 is YNNKEL (reference sequence). Trimming left V 6 bases short and J 6 bases short, with 16 bases between. The CDR3 runs 14 residues. The CDR3 sequence: CASSQGGLKDTQYF. In DNA form, the CDR3 reads TGTGCCAGCAGTCAGGGCGGGCTGAAGGATACGCAGTATTTT.